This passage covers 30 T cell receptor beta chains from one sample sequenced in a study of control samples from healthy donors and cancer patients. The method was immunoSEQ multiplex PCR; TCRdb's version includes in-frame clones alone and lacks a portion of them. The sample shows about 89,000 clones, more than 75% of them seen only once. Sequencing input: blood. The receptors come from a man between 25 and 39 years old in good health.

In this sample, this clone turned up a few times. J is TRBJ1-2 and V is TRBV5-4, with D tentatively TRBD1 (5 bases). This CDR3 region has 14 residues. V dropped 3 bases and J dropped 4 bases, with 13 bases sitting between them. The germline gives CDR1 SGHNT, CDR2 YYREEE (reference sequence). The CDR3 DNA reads TGTGCCAGCAGCTGGGACTCCACCTTCTATGGCTACACCTTC. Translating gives CASSWDSTFYGYTF.

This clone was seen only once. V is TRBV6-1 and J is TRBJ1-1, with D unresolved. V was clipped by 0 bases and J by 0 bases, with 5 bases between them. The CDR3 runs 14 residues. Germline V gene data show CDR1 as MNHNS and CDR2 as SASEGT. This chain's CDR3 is CASSEAAMNTEAFF. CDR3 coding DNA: TGTGCCAGCAGTGAAGCAGCCATGAACACTGAAGCTTTCTTT.

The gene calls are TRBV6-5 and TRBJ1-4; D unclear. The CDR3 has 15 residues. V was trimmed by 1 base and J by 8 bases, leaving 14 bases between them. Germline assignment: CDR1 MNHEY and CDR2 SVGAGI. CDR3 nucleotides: TGTGCCAGCAGTTACTTTACACCCGGCAGAGAAAAACTGTTTTTT. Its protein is CASSYFTPGREKLFF.

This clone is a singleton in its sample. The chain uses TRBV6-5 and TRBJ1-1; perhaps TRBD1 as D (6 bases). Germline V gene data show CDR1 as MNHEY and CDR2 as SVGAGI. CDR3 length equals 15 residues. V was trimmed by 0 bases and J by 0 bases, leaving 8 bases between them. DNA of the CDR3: TGTGCCAGCAGTTACTCTACAGGGTTGAACACTGAAGCTTTCTTT. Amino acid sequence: CASSYSTGLNTEAFF.

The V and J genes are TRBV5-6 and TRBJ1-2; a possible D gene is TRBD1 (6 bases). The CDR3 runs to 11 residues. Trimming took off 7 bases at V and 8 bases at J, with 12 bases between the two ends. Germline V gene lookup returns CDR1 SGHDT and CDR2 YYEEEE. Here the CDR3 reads CASGRTEGYTF. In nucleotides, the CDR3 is TGTGCCAGCGGCCGGACAGAAGGCTACACCTTC.

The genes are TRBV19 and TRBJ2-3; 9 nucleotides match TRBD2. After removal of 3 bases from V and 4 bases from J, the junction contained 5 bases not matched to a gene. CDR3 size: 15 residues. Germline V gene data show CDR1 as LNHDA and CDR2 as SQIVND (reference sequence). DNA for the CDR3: TGTGCCAGTAGTATTCGCGGGGGGGCCGCAGATACGCAGTATTTT. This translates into CASSIRGGAADTQYF.

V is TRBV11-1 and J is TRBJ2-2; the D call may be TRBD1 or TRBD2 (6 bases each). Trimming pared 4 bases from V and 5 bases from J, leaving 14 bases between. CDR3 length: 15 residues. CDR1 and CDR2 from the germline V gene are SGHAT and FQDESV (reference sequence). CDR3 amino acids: CASSSRGGRTGELFF. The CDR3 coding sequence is TGTGCCAGCAGCTCCCGAGGGGGGCGTACCGGGGAGCTGTTTTTT. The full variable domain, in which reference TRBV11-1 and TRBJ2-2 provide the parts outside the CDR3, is EAEVAQSPRYKITEKSQAVAFWCDPISGHATLYWYRQILGQGPELLVQFQDESVVDDSQLPKDRFSAERLKGVDSTLKIQPAELGDSAMYLCASSSRGGRTGELFFGEGSRLTVL.

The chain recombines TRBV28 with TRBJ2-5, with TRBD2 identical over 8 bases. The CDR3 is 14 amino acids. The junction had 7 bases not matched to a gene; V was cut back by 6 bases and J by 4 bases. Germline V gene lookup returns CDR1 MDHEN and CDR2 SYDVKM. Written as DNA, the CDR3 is TGTGCCAGCAGGTTTAGCGGGGCGGGAGAGACCCAGTACTTC. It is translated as CASRFSGAGETQYF. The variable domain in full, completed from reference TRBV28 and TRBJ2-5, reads DVKVTQSSRYLVKRTGEKVFLECVQDMDHENMFWYRQDPGLGLRLIYFSYDVKMKEKGDIPEGYSVSREKKERFSLILESASTNQTSMYLCASRFSGAGETQYFGPGTRLLVL.

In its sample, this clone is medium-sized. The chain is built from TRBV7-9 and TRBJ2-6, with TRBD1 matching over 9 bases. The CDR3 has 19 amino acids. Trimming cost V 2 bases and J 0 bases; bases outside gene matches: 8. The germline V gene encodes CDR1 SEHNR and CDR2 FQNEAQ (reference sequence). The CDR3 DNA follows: TGTGCCAGCAGCTTAAGCCAAGGGACAGGGAGCTCTGGGGCCAACGTCCTGACTTTC. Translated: CASSLSQGTGSSGANVLTF.

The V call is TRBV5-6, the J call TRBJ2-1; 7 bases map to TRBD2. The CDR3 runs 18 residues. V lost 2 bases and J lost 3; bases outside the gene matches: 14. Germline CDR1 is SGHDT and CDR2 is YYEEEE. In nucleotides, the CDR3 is TGTGCCAGCAGCTTAGGCTCCAGGCGCACGGGGGGCTACAATGAGCAGTTCTTC. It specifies CASSLGSRRTGGYNEQFF.

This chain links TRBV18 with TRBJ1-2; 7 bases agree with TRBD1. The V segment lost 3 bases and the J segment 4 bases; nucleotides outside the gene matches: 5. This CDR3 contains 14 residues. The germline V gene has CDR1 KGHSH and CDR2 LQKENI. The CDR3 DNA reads TGTGCCAGCTCACCGGCGGGACAGCTCTATGGCTACACCTTC. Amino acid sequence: CASSPAGQLYGYTF.

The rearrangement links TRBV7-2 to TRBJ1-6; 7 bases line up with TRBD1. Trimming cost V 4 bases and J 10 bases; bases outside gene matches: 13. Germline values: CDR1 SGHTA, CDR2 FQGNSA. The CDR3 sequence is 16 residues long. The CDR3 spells CASSSPAMTGPSPLHF. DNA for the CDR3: TGTGCCAGCAGCTCACCCGCGATGACAGGGCCCTCACCCCTCCACTTT.

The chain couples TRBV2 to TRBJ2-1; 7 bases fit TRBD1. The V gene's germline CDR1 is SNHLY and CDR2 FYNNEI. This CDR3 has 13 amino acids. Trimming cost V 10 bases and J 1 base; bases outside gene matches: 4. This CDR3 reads CATQGVSYNEQFF. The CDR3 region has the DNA TGTGCCACGCAGGGGGTTTCCTACAATGAGCAGTTCTTC.

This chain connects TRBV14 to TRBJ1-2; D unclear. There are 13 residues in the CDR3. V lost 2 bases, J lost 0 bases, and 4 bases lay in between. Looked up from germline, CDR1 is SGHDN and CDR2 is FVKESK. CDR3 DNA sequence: TGTGCCAGCAGCCAAACGGCTAACTATGGCTACACCTTC. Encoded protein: CASSQTANYGYTF.

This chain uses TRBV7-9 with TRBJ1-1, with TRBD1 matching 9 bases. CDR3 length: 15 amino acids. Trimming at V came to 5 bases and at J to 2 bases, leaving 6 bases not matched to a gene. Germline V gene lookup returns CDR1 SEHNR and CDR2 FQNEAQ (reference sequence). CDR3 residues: CASSHPQGANTEAFF. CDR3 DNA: TGTGCCAGCAGCCACCCACAGGGGGCAAACACTGAAGCTTTCTTT. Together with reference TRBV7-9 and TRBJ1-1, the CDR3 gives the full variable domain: DTGVSQNPRHKITKRGQNVTFRCDPISEHNRLYWYRQTLGQGPEFLTYFQNEAQLEKSRLLSDRFSAERPKGSFSTLEIQRTEQGDSAMYLCASSHPQGANTEAFFGQGTRLTVV.

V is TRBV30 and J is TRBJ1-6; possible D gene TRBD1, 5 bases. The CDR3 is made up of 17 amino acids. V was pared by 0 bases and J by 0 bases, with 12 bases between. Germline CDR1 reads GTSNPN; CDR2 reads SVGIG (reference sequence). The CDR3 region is CAWSVAGASSYNSPLHF. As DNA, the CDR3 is TGTGCCTGGAGTGTGGCCGGGGCTAGCTCCTATAATTCACCCCTCCACTTT. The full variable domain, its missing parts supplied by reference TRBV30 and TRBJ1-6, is SQTIHQWPATLVQPVGSPLSLECTVEGTSNPNLYWYRQAAGRGLQLLFYSVGIGQISSEVPQNLSASRPQDRQFILSSKKLLLSDSGFYLCAWSVAGASSYNSPLHFGNGTRLTVT.

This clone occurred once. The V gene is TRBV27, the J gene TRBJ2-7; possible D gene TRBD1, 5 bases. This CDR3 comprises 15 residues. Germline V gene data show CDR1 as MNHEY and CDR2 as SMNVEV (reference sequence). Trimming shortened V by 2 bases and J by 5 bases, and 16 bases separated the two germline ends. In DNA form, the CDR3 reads TGTGCCAGCAGTTTAGAGGCAGGGCGTAGGGACGAGCAGTACTTC. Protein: CASSLEAGRRDEQYF.

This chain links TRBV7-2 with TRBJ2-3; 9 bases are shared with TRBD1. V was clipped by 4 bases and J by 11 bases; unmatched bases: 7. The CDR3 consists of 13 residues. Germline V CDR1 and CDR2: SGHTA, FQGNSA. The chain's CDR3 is CASSSQPGQGQYF. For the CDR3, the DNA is TGTGCCAGCAGCTCCCAACCGGGACAGGGGCAGTATTTT.

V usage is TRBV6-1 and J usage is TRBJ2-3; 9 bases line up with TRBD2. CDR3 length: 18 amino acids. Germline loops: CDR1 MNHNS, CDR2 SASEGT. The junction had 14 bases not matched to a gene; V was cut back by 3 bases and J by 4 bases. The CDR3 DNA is TGTGCCAGCAGTGACGCCCATCGGCGGGGGGGGATTGCAGATACGCAGTATTTT. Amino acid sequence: CASSDAHRRGGIADTQYF.

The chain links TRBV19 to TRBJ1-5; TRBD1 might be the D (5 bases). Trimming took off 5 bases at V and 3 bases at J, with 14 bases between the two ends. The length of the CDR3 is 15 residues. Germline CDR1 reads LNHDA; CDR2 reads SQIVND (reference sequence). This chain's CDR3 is CASSWGGRSNQPQHF. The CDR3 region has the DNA TGTGCCAGTAGTTGGGGGGGGAGGTCCAATCAGCCCCAGCATTTT.

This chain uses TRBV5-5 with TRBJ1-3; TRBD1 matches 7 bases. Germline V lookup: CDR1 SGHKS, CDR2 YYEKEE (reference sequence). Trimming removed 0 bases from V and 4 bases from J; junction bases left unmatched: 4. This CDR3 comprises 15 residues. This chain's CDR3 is CASSLGQGLGNTIYF. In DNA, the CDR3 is TGTGCCAGCAGCTTGGGACAGGGTTTGGGAAACACCATATATTTT.

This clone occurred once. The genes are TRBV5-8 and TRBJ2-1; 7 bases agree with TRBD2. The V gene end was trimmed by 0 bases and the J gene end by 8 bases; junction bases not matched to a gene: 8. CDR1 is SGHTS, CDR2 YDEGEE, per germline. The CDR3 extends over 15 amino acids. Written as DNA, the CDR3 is TGTGCCAGCAGCTTGGCCCGATTAGCGGGCGATGAGCAGTTCTTC. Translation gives CASSLARLAGDEQFF.

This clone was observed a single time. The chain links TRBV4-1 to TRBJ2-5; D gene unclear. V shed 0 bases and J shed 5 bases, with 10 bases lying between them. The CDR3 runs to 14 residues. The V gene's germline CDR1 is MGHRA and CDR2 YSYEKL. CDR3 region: CASSQDSSRETQYF. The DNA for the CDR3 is TGCGCCAGCAGCCAAGATTCATCCCGGGAGACCCAGTACTTC.

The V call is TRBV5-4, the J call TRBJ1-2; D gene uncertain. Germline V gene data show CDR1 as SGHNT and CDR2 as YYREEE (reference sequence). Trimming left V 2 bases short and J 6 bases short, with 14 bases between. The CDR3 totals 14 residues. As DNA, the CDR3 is TGTGCCAGCAGCTTAAGGGAGGGATTAGATGGCTACACCTTC. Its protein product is CASSLREGLDGYTF.

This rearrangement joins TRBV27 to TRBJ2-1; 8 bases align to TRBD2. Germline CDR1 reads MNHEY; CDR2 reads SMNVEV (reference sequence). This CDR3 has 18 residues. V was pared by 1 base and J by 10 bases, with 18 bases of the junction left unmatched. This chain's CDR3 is CASSLFWVGAGGALEQFF. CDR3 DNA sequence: TGTGCCAGCAGTTTATTTTGGGTTGGGGCGGGGGGCGCCCTGGAGCAGTTCTTC.

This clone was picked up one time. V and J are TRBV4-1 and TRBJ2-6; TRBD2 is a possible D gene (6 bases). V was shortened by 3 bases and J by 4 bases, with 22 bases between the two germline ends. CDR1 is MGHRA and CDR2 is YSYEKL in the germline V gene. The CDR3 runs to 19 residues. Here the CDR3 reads CASSHQPGLKVSGANVLTF. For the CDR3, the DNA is TGCGCCAGCAGCCACCAGCCGGGACTGAAAGTCTCAGGGGCCAACGTCCTGACTTTC.

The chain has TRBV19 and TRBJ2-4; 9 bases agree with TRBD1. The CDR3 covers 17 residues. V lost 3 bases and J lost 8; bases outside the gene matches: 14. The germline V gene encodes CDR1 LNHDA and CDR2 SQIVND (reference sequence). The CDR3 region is CASSILITGQGSYIQYF. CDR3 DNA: TGTGCCAGTAGTATCTTAATAACGGGACAGGGTTCGTACATTCAGTACTTC.

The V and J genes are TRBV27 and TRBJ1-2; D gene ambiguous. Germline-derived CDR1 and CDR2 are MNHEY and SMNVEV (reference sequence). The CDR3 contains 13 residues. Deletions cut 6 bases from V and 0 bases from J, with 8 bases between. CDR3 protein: CASSAGPNYGYTF. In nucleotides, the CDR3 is TGTGCCAGCAGCGCCGGGCCTAACTATGGCTACACCTTC.

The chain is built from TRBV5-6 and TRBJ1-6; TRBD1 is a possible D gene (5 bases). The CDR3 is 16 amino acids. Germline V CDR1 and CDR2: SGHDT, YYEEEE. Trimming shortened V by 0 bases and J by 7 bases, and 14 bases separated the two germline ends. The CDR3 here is CASSLEGVRVNSPLHF. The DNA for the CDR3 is TGTGCCAGCAGCTTGGAAGGGGTACGTGTCAATTCACCCCTCCACTTT.

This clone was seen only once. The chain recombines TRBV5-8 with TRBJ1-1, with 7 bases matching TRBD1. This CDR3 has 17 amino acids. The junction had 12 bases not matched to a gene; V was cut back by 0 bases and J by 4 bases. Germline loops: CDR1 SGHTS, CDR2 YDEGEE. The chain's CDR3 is CASSLDAGGRGFTEAFF. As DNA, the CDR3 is TGTGCCAGCAGCTTGGATGCCGGTGGCAGGGGGTTCACTGAAGCTTTCTTT.